This T cell receptor beta chain stems from a study of blood T cell repertoires in COVID-19. Germline V gene lookup returns CDR1 KGHSH and CDR2 LQKENI. This CDR3 has 14 residues. The V and J ends lost 3 bases and 2 bases respectively, with 8 bases between them. This clone was counted once. In the authors' methods: Nucleated cell number was recorded as an estimate derived from reference gene primer amplification. The table came from immunoSEQ multiplex PCR; TCRdb's copy has only in-frame clones and leaves some out. D and trimming come from the DNA, and the V and J calls and clone size come from that table. The repertoire holds hundreds of thousands of clones, with about nine tenths as singletons.

The V and J genes are TRBV18 and TRBJ1-5; D perhaps matches TRBD1 (5 bases). What was sequenced was PBMCs or T cells enriched from blood (not recorded which). This sequence originates from a woman in her thirties or forties who had recovered from COVID-19. The CDR3 DNA reads as TGTGCCAGCTCACCCAGGGAGGGCAATCAGCCCCAGCATTTT. Translating gives CASSPREGNQPQHF.